A single sample is the source of the 8 T cell receptor beta chains below, sequenced in a study of blood T cell repertoires in COVID-19. Only in-frame clones appear in the TCRdb table, and some are missing; sequencing was by immunoSEQ multiplex PCR. Here the sample spans about 200,000 clones, more than 75% being singletons. Sequencing was carried out using peripheral blood. These receptors all stem from a woman older than 75 with COVID-19, enrolled during active disease.

V is TRBV6-5 and J is TRBJ2-2; TRBD2 matches at 7 bases. This CDR3 spans 14 amino acids. Germline-derived CDR1 and CDR2 are MNHEY and SVGAGI. Trimming removed 7 bases from V and 5 bases from J; junction bases left unmatched: 7. The CDR3 DNA sequence: TGTGCCAGCATGGGGACTACTAAGACCGGGGAGCTGTTTTTT. Protein product: CASMGTTKTGELFF.

This chain uses TRBV5-8 with TRBJ1-3; D uncertain. Germline V gene sequence: CDR1 SGHTS, CDR2 YDEGEE. V was shortened by 0 bases and J by 0 bases, with 7 bases between the two germline ends. This CDR3 has 15 residues. CDR3 nucleotides: TGTGCCAGCAGCTTGGTGGCGGTCTCTGGAAACACCATATATTTT. This codes for CASSLVAVSGNTIYF.

The chain joins TRBV24-1 to TRBJ2-7; D gene unclear. CDR1 and CDR2 from the germline V gene are KGHDR and SFDVKD. V dropped 12 bases and J dropped 0 bases, with 8 bases sitting between them. The CDR3 covers 11 residues. The CDR3 bases are TGTGCCGCCGGTAGCTCCTACGAGCAGTACTTC. Translation: CAAGSSYEQYF.

This chain joins TRBV2 and TRBJ2-7, with TRBD1 matching over 8 bases. CDR3 length equals 11 residues. Trimming took 6 bases from V and 11 from J; bases not matched to a gene: 6. The germline CDR1 and CDR2 sequences are SNHLY and FYNNEI. The CDR3 DNA reads TGTGCCAGCAGCCTGGACAGGGTGGAGTACTTC. Translating gives CASSLDRVEYF.

The gene calls are TRBV19 and TRBJ2-7; 8 nucleotides match TRBD2. After removal of 6 bases from V and 7 bases from J, the junction contained 8 bases not matched to a gene. The CDR3 length is 13 residues. Germline values: CDR1 LNHDA, CDR2 SQIVND (reference sequence). As DNA, the CDR3 is TGTGCCAGTAGCCCAAGACTAGCGCGGGAGCAGTACTTC. Protein sequence: CASSPRLAREQYF.

The chain links TRBV29-1 to TRBJ1-1; 11 bases are a match to TRBD1. The V gene's germline CDR1 is SQVTM and CDR2 ANQGSEA. The CDR3 covers 15 residues. The V segment lost 1 base and the J segment 3 bases; nucleotides outside the gene matches: 4. CDR3 protein: CSVEGTGGAHTEAFF. The DNA of the CDR3 is TGCAGCGTTGAAGGGACAGGGGGCGCCCACACTGAAGCTTTCTTT.

The chain couples TRBV4-2 to TRBJ1-1, with D hard to call. V lost 1 base, J lost 4 bases, and 7 bases lay in between. The CDR3 spans 13 residues. Germline V gene data show CDR1 as LGHNA and CDR2 as YNFKEQ. CDR3 sequence (DNA): TGTGCCAGCAGCCAAGCGCTAGCCACTGAAGCTTTCTTT. Encoded protein: CASSQALATEAFF.

A remark on this clone: Mismatch with germline at one junction end may stem from a read error. The rearrangement uses TRBV7-7 and TRBJ2-1, with 13 bases that match TRBD2. The germline V gene encodes CDR1 SSHAT and CDR2 FNYEAQ (reference sequence). The CDR3 has 14 residues. Written as DNA, the CDR3 is TGTGCTAGCAGCCCGGGACTAGCGGGAAGTGAGCAGTTCTTC. Translation gives CASSPGLAGSEQFF.